This TCR beta chain comes out of a study of blood T cell repertoires in COVID-19. For the study at large: Acute-phase and convalescent COVID-19 samples originated in the United States, Italy and Spain. Nucleic acid was either cDNA or gDNA, and it came from T cells, B-cell-depleted T cells, or PBMCs.

Authors' data handling: How many nucleated cells were present was estimated from reference gene primer amplification. Sequencing used immunoSEQ multiplex PCR; TCRdb keeps in-frame clones, though not all of them. D and trimming were read from the DNA, whereas the V and J calls and clone size are those reported in that table. Of over 140,000 clones listed, 75% to 80% were seen once; the top ten hold around 3.2%. This study enrolled people aged roughly 18 to 100 from about 26 US geographic areas. CDR3 length: 11 amino acids. Between the trimmed V and J ends, which lost 6 bases and 2 bases, there was a span of 8 bases. Looked up from germline, CDR1 is SQVTM and CDR2 is ANQGSEA.

The chain joins TRBV29-1 to TRBJ2-7, with D possibly TRBD2 on 6 matching bases. The source of this sequence is a woman aged 50 to 65 who had recovered from COVID-19. The sample comprised PBMCs or T cells enriched from blood (not recorded which). The chain's CDR3 is CSVAGTYEQYF. The CDR3 DNA reads as TGCAGCGTGGCGGGGACCTACGAGCAGTACTTC.